This TCR beta chain was documented in a study of control samples from healthy donors and cancer patients. CDR1 and CDR2 from the germline V gene are MNHEY and SMNVEV (reference sequence). The CDR3 is made up of 13 amino acids. Trimming took off 4 bases at V and 5 bases at J, with 6 bases between the two ends. This clone has a single count. Here immunoSEQ multiplex PCR was the method, and the copy in TCRdb shows in-frame clones only, minus some. The sample carries 24,000 or so clones, roughly 93% recorded once. The source of this sequence is a man over 45 with lung cancer. J is TRBJ1-6 and V is TRBV27; D remains ambiguous. The specimen sequenced was PBMCs. CDR3 amino acids: CASSSYNNSPLHF. In nucleotides, the CDR3 is TGTGCCAGCAGTTCCTATAATAATTCACCCCTCCACTTT.